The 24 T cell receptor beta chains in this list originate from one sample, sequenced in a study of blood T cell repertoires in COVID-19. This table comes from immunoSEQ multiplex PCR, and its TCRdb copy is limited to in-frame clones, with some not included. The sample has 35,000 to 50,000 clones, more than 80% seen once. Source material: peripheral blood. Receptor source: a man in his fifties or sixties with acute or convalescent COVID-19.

CDR3 amino acids: CASRSGGIYGYTF. The CDR3 DNA follows: TGTGCCAGCAGGTCCGGGGGAATCTATGGCTACACCTTC. The J gene is TRBJ1-2, the V gene TRBV6-6; a weak D match, TRBD1 (5 bases). Germline assignment: CDR1 MNHNY and CDR2 SVGAGI (reference sequence). The CDR3 is made up of 13 amino acids. The V end lost 6 bases, the J end lost 4 bases, and 12 bases lay between the germline ends.

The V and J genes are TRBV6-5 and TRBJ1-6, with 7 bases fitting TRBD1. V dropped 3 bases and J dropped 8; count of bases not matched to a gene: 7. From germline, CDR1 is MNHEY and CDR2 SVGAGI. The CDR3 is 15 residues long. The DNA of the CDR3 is TGTGCCAGCAGTTATGGTCGGCAGGGGGATTCACCCCTCCACTTT. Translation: CASSYGRQGDSPLHF.

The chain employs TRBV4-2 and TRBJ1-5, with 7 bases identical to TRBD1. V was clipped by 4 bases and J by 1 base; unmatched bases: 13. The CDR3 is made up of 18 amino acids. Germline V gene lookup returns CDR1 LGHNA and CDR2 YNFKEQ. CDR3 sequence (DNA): TGTGCCAGCAGCCTACAGGGGCCGGGGAAGTCGAGCAATCAGCCCCAGCATTTT. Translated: CASSLQGPGKSSNQPQHF.

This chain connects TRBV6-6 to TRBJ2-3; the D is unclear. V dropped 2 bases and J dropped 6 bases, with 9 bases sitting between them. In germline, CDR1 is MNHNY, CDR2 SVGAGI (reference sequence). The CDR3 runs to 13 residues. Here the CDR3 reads CASSYPPVDTQYF. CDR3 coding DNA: TGTGCCAGCAGTTACCCCCCAGTGGATACGCAGTATTTT.

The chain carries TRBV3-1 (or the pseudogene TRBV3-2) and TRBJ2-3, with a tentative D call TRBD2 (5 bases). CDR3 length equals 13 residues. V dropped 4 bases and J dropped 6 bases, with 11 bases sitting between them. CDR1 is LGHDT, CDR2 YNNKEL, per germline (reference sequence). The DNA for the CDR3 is TGTGCCAGCAGCCTCAATTGGAGGGATACGCAGTATTTT. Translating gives CASSLNWRDTQYF.

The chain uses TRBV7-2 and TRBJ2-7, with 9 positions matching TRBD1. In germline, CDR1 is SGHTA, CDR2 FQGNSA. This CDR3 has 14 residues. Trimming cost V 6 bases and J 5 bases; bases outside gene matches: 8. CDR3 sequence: CASRPRTGEHEQYF. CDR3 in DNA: TGTGCCAGCAGACCCCGGACAGGGGAACACGAGCAGTACTTC.

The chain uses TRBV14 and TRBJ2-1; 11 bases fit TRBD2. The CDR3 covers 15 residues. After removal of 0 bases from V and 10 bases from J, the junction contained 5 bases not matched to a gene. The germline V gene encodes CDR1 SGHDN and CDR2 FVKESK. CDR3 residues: CASSQDLAGGREQFF. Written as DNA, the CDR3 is TGTGCCAGCAGCCAAGACCTAGCGGGAGGACGGGAGCAGTTCTTC.

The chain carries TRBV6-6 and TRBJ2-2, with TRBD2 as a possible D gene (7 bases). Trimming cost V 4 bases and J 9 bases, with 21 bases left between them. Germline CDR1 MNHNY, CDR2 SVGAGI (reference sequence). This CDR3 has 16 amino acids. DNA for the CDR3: TGTGCCAGCAGTTCCCCGGAGGGGGGGGCTACGAGGGAGCTGTTTTTT. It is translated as CASSSPEGGATRELFF.

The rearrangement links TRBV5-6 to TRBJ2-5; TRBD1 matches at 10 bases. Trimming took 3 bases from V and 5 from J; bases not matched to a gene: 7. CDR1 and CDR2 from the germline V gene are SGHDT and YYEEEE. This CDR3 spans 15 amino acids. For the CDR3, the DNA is TGTGCCAGCAGCTCGCCGGGACAGGGGTGGGAGACCCAGTACTTC. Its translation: CASSSPGQGWETQYF.

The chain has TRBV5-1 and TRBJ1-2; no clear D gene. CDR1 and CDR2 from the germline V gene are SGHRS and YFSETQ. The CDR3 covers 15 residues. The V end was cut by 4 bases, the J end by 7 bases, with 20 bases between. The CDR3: CASSLEAGPGRGYTF. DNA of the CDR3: TGCGCCAGCAGCCTCGAGGCGGGCCCGGGTCGTGGCTACACCTTC.

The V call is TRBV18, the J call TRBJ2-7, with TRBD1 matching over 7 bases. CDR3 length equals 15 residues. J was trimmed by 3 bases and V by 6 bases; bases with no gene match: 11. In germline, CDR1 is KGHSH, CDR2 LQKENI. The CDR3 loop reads CASSYTGTEYYEQYF. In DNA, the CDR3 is TGTGCCAGCTCGTACACCGGGACAGAGTACTACGAGCAGTACTTC.

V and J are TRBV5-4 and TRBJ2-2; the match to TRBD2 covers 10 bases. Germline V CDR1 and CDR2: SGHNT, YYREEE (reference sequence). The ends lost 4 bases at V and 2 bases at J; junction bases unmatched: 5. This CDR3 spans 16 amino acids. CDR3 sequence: CASSLAGALNTGELFF. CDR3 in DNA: TGTGCCAGCAGCCTAGCGGGGGCCCTTAACACCGGGGAGCTGTTTTTT.

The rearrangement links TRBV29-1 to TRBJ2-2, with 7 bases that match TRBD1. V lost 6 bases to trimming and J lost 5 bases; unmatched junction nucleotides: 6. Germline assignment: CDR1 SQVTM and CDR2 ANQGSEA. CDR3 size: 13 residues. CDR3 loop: CSVTGLRTGELFF. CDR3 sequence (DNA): TGCAGCGTGACAGGGCTACGGACCGGGGAGCTGTTTTTT.

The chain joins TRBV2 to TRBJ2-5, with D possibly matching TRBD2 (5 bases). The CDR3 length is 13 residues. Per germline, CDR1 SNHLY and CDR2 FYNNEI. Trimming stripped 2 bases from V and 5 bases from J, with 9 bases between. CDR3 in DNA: TGTGCCAGCAGTGAACAGGTAGCGGAGACCCAGTACTTC. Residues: CASSEQVAETQYF.

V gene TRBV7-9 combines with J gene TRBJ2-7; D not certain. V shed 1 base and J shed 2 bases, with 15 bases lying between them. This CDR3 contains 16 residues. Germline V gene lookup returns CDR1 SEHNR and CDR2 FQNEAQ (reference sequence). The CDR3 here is CASSLVPSPTAYEQYF. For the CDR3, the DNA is TGTGCCAGCAGCTTAGTTCCCTCCCCCACGGCCTACGAGCAGTACTTC.

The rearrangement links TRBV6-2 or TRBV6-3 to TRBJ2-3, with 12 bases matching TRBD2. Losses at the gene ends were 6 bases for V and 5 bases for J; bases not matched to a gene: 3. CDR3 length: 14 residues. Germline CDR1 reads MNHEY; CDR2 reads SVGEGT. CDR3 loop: CASSTGLAGDTQYF. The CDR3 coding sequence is TGTGCCAGCAGCACGGGACTAGCGGGAGATACGCAGTATTTT.

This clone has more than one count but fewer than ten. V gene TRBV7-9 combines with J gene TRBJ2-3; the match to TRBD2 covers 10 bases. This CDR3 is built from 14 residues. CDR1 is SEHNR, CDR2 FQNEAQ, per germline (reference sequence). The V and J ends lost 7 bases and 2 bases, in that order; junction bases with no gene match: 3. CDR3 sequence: CASIAGGPTDTQYF. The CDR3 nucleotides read TGTGCCAGCATAGCGGGAGGACCCACAGATACGCAGTATTTT.

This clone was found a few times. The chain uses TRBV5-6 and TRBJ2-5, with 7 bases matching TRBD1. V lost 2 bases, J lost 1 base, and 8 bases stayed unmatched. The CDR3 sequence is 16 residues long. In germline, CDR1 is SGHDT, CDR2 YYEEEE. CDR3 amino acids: CASSLKLRTGQETQYF. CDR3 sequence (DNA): TGTGCCAGCAGCTTAAAGTTGAGGACAGGCCAAGAGACCCAGTACTTC.

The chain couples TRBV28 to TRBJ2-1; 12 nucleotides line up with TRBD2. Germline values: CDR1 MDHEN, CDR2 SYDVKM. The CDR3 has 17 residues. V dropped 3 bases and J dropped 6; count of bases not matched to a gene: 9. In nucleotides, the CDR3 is TGTGCCAGCAGTTTCTCGAGCCTAGCGGGAGGGCCCAATGAGCAGTTCTTC. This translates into CASSFSSLAGGPNEQFF.

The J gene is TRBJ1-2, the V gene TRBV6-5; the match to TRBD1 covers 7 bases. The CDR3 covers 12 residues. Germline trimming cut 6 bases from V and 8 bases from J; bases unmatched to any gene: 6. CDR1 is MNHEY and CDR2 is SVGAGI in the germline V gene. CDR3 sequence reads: CASRGQPWGYTF. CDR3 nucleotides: TGTGCCAGCAGGGGACAGCCTTGGGGCTACACCTTC.

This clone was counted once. The CDR3 reads CASSQSDRGNSPLHF. The CDR3 nucleotides are TGCGCCAGCAGCCAATCGGACAGGGGGAATTCACCCCTCCACTTT. The rearrangement joins TRBV4-1 to TRBJ1-6, with 10 bases that match TRBD1. CDR1 is MGHRA, CDR2 YSYEKL, per germline. After removal of 2 bases from V and 7 bases from J, the junction contained 2 bases not matched to a gene. This CDR3 contains 15 residues.

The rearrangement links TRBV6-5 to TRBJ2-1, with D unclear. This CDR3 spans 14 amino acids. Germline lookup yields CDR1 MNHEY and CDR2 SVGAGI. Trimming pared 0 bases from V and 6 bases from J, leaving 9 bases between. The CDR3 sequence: CASSYSARINEQFF. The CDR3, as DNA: TGTGCCAGCAGTTACTCTGCCAGAATCAATGAGCAGTTCTTC.

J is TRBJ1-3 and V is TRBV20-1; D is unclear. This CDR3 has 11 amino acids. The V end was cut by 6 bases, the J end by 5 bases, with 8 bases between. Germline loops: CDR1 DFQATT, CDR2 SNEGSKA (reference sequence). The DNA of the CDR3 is TGCAGTGCCCCTAGTCGAAACACCATATATTTT. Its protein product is CSAPSRNTIYF.

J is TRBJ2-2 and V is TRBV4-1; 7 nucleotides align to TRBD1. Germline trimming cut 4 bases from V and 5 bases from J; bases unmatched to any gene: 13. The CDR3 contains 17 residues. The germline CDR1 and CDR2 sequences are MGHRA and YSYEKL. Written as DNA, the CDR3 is TGCGCCAGCAGCCCCCCAGGTCGCGACAGGGAAACCGGGGAGCTGTTTTTT. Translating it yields CASSPPGRDRETGELFF.